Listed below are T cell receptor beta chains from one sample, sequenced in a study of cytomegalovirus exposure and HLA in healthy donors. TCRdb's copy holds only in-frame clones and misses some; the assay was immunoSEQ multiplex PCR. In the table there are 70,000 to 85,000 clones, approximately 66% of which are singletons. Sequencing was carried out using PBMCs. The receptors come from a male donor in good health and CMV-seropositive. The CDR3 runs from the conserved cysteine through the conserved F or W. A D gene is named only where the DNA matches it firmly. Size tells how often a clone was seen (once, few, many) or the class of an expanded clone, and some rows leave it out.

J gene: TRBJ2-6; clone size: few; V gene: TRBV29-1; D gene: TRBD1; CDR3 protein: CSVGGTGAGANVLTF; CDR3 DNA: TGCAGCGTTGGGGGTACAGGGGCTGGGGCCAACGTCCTGACTTTC
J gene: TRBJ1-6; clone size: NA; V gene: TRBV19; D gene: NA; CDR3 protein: CASNYGYNSPLHF; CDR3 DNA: TGTGCCAGTAATTACGGCTATAATTCACCCCTCCACTTT
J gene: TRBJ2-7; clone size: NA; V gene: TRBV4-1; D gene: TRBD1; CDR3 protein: CASSQGQGAIEQYF; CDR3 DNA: TGCGCCAGCAGCCAAGGACAGGGGGCAATCGAGCAGTACTTC
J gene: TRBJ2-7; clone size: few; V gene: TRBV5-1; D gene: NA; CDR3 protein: CASSLGEGRGFYEQYF; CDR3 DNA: TGCGCCAGCAGCTTGGGCGAGGGTCGAGGTTTCTACGAGCAGTACTTC
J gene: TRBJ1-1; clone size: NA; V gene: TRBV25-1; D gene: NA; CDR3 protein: CASSEARRGDTEAFF; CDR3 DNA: TGTGCCAGCAGTGAGGCCAGACGCGGGGACACTGAAGCTTTCTTT
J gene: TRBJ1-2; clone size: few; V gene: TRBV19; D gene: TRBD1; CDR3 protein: CASRARGREDGYTF; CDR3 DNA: TGTGCCAGTAGAGCCAGGGGGCGTGAGGATGGCTACACCTTC
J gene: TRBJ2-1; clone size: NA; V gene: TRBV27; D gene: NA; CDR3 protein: CASRPSDNEQFF; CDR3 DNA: TGTGCCAGCAGGCCGTCAGACAATGAGCAGTTCTTC
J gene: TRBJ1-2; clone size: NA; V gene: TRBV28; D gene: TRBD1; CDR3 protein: CASNIQGNYGYTF; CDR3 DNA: TGTGCCAGCAACATACAGGGGAACTATGGCTACACCTTC
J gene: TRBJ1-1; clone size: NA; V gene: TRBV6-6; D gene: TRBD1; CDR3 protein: CASSPRDREVTEAFF; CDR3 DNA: TGTGCCAGCAGCCCCCGGGACAGGGAGGTCACTGAAGCTTTCTTT
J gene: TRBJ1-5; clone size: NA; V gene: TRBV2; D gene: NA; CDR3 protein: CASSESRAHQPQHF; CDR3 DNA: TGTGCCAGCAGTGAAAGCAGGGCCCATCAGCCCCAGCATTTT
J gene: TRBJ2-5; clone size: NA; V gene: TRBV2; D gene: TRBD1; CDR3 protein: CASSRSGGAETQYF; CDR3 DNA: TGTGCCAGCAGTCGGTCAGGGGGCGCAGAGACCCAGTACTTC
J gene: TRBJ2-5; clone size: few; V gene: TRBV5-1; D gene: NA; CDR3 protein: CASMEEGTQYF; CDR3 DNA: TGCGCCAGCATGGAGGAAGGGACCCAGTACTTC
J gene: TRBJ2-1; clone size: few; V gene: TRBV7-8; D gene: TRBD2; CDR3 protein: CASSLGRLAANNEQFF; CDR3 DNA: TGTGCCAGCAGTCTCGGGAGACTAGCGGCCAACAATGAGCAGTTCTTC
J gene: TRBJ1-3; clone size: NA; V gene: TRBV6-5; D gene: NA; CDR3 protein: CASSYSVGSSGNTIYF; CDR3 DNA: TGTGCCAGCAGTTACTCAGTCGGGAGCTCTGGAAACACCATATATTTT
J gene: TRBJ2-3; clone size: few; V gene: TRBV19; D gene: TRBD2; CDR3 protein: CASSPGTSKIDTQYF; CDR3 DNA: TGTGCCAGTAGTCCCGGGACTAGCAAGATAGATACGCAGTATTTT
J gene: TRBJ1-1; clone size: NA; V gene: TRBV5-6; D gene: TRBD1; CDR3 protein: CASSLGQGDGTEAFF; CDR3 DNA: TGTGCCAGCAGCTTGGGGCAGGGGGATGGTACTGAAGCTTTCTTT
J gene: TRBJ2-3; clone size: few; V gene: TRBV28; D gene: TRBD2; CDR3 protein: CASIGTSKSDTQYF; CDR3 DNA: TGTGCCAGCATCGGGACTAGCAAGTCAGATACGCAGTATTTT
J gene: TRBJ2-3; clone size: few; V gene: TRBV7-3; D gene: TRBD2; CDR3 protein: CASSLSRGVGDTQYF; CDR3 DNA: TGTGCCAGCAGCTTAAGTCGGGGGGTAGGGGATACGCAGTATTTT
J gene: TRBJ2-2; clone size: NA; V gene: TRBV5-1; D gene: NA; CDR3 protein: CASSPRTGGELFF; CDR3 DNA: TGCGCCAGCAGCCCTCGGACTGGAGGGGAGCTGTTTTTT